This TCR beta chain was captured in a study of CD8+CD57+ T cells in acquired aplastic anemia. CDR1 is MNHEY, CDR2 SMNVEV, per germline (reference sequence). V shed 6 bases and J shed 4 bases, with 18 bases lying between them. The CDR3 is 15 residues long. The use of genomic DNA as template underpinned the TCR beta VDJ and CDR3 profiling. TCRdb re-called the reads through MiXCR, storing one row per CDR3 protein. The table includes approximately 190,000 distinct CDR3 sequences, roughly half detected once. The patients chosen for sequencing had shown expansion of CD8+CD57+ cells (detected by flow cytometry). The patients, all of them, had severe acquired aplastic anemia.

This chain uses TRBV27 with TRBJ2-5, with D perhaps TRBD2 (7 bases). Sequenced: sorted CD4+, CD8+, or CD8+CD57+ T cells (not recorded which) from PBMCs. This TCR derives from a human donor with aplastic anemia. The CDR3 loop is CASRLQGGRLETQYF. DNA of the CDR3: TGTGCCAGCAGACTACAGGGAGGGAGGTTAGAGACCCAGTACTTC.